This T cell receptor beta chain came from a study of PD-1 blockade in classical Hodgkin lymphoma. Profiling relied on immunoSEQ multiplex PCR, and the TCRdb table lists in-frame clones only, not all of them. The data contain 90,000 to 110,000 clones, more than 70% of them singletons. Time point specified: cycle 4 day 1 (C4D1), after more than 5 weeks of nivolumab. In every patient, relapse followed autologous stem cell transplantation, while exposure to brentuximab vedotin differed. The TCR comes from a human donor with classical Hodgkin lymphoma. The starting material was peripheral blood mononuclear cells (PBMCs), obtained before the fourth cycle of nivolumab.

CDR3 in DNA: TGTGCCAGCAGTCTCGTCTGGGGGGCCAAAAACATTCAGTACTTC. Its translation is CASSLVWGAKNIQYF. The chain joins TRBV28 to TRBJ2-4, with D perhaps matching TRBD1 or TRBD2 (5 bases each). The V gene lost 5 bases and the J gene lost 1 base, with 12 bases spanning the gap. The length of the CDR3 is 15 residues. Germline V gene data show CDR1 as MDHEN and CDR2 as SYDVKM.